Listed here are 20 T cell receptor beta chains from one sample, sequenced in a study of blood T cells in healthy people across ages. Sample-barcoded 5' priming and a J-beta primer mix drove a second PCR of roughly 6 to 12 cycles. TCRdb passed the 5' RACE reads through MiXCR, listing each CDR3 protein once. The sample contains 1.5 million to 2 million distinct CDR3 sequences, about 32% of which appear only once. The sequenced sample was blood. Receptors originate from a woman in her 30s in good health.

This clonotype was observed a few times. The chain joins TRBV27 to TRBJ2-1; TRBD1 matches 8 bases. Trimming cost V 5 bases and J 4 bases; bases outside gene matches: 10. This CDR3 has 16 residues. Germline CDR1 MNHEY, CDR2 SMNVEV (reference sequence). The CDR3 DNA reads as TGTGCCAGCAGTCCATCCCCGGGACAGGCGTACAATGAGCAGTTCTTC. It translates to CASSPSPGQAYNEQFF.

The chain employs TRBV4-1 and TRBJ2-7; TRBD2 matches 11 bases. The length of the CDR3 is 20 residues. With V trimmed by 0 bases and J by 3 bases, 16 bases remained unmatched. Germline CDR1 reads MGHRA; CDR2 reads YSYEKL. CDR3 in amino acids: CASSQDGGIAGGPPYYEQYF. CDR3 nucleotide sequence: TGCGCCAGCAGCCAAGATGGTGGAATAGCGGGAGGGCCGCCCTACTACGAGCAGTACTTC.

This clonotype turned up a few times. This sequence joins TRBV9 and TRBJ2-1, with 8 positions matching TRBD2. The CDR3 sequence is 16 residues long. The V segment lost 3 bases and the J segment 6 bases; nucleotides outside the gene matches: 11. The germline CDR1 and CDR2 sequences are SGDLS and YYNGEE. The CDR3, as DNA: TGTGCCAGCAGCGGGGTGGTTAGCGGGGTCCTCAATGAGCAGTTCTTC. The encoded protein is CASSGVVSGVLNEQFF.

This clonotype was observed once. Here the CDR3 DNA reads TGTGCCAGCAGTTTTATTCACTCGGGACGGTTCTCTCAGCCCCAGCATTTT. Its translation: CASSFIHSGRFSQPQHF. The chain links TRBV27 to TRBJ1-5; tentatively, D is TRBD1 (5 bases). Trimming cost V 3 bases and J 6 bases, with 21 bases left between them. Germline CDR1 reads MNHEY; CDR2 reads SMNVEV (reference sequence). The CDR3 consists of 17 residues.

This clonotype appeared many times. The CDR3 DNA reads TGTGCCAGCAGCTTCACTCACGATGAAAAACTGTTTTTT. Translating gives CASSFTHDEKLFF. The chain employs TRBV7-2 and TRBJ1-4; no clear D. Germline V gene lookup returns CDR1 SGHTA and CDR2 FQGNSA. Trimming left V 3 bases short and J 6 bases short, with 8 bases between. The CDR3 consists of 13 residues.

The chain combines TRBV5-1 with TRBJ2-3; 9 bases are shared with TRBD2. CDR3 size: 18 residues. CDR1 SGHRS and CDR2 YFSETQ come from the germline V gene. V lost 4 bases to trimming and J lost 1 base; unmatched junction nucleotides: 13. The CDR3 sequence: CASSLPPSSSGGTDTQYF. CDR3 DNA sequence: TGCGCCAGCAGCCTCCCCCCAAGTTCTAGCGGGGGCACAGATACGCAGTATTTT. The full variable domain, with the rest looked up from reference TRBV5-1 and TRBJ2-3, is KAGVTQTPRYLIKTRGQQVTLSCSPISGHRSVSWYQQTPGQGLQFLFEYFSETQRNKGNFPGRFSGRQFSNSRSEMNVSTLELGDSALYLCASSLPPSSSGGTDTQYFGPGTRLTVL.

A note on this clonotype: At one end the junction does not follow the germline gene, possibly because of a read error. This sequence joins TRBV2 and TRBJ2-1; D remains unclear. The length of the CDR3 is 12 residues. In germline, CDR1 is SNHLY, CDR2 FYNNEI. CDR3 in amino acids: CAGSEPRMGQFF. CDR3 nucleotides: TGTGCCGGCAGTGAACCCCGAATGGGGCAGTTCTTC.

This clonotype was recorded a few times. This chain joins TRBV4-1 and TRBJ1-2, with a tentative D call TRBD1 (5 bases). Germline V lookup: CDR1 MGHRA, CDR2 YSYEKL. Deletions cut 0 bases from V and 3 bases from J, with 11 bases between. The CDR3 is made up of 15 amino acids. In DNA, the CDR3 is TGCGCCAGCAGCCAAGAGTGGGGGAATGACTATGGCTACACCTTC. Translated, it gives CASSQEWGNDYGYTF.

The table lists this clonotype with a few counts. This sequence joins TRBV12-3 or TRBV12-4 and TRBJ2-3; D is unresolved. The V end lost 8 bases, the J end lost 4 bases, and 13 bases lay between the germline ends. The CDR3 spans 13 residues. This CDR3 is CASCTRAPDTQYF. The CDR3 DNA is TGTGCCAGCTGTACCCGAGCCCCAGATACGCAGTATTTT.

For this clonotype: A much larger clone sits a single nucleotide away, making a read error possible. The chain joins TRBV7-2 to TRBJ2-1; 7 bases line up with TRBD1. Germline V lookup: CDR1 SGHTA, CDR2 FQGNSA. The CDR3 has 13 residues. V lost 7 bases to trimming and J lost 6 bases; unmatched junction nucleotides: 6. Written as DNA, the CDR3 is TGTGCCAGCAACTGGGGACAGTTCAATGAGCAGTTCTTC. Translated, it gives CASNWGQFNEQFF.

CDR3 in DNA: TGCAGTGCTAGAGATCTCCTGAGAACCTACGAGCAGTACTTC. This sequence encodes CSARDLLRTYEQYF. This chain links TRBV20-1 with TRBJ2-7; D ambiguous. There are 14 residues in the CDR3. Germline V gene sequence: CDR1 DFQATT, CDR2 SNEGSKA (reference sequence). Trimming shortened V by 0 bases and J by 2 bases, and 11 bases separated the two germline ends.

This clonotype was counted between two and nine times. The rearrangement links TRBV6-1 to TRBJ1-5; no reliable D call. The ends were cut back, 3 bases at V and 6 bases at J, with 12 bases in the middle. The CDR3 covers 14 residues. Per germline, CDR1 MNHNS and CDR2 SASEGT. The CDR3 loop reads CASSEPLVGQPQHF. The CDR3 coding sequence is TGTGCCAGCAGTGAGCCCCTGGTGGGTCAGCCCCAGCATTTT.

This clonotype was found a few times. This sequence joins TRBV3-1 and TRBJ2-1, with D possibly matching TRBD2 (6 bases). Per the germline V gene, CDR1 is LGHDT and CDR2 is YNNKEL (reference sequence). The CDR3 is 18 residues long. V was shortened by 0 bases and J by 0 bases, with 15 bases between the two germline ends. The CDR3: CASSQEVLSGGSYNEQFF. DNA for the CDR3: TGTGCCAGCAGCCAAGAAGTCCTTAGCGGTGGCTCCTACAATGAGCAGTTCTTC.

The rearrangement joins TRBV24-1 to TRBJ2-3; 14 bases line up with TRBD2. The V gene end was trimmed by 7 bases and the J gene end by 8 bases; junction bases not matched to a gene: 7. The germline V gene encodes CDR1 KGHDR and CDR2 SFDVKD. This CDR3 region has 15 residues. CDR3 sequence (DNA): TGTGCCACCAGCGGGACTAGCGGGAGTACACGTACGCAGTATTTT. Protein sequence: CATSGTSGSTRTQYF.

A word on this clonotype: A much larger clone lies one base from this, so it may be a read error. J is TRBJ1-5 and V is TRBV20-1; D not certain. Germline V lookup: CDR1 DFQATT, CDR2 SNEGSKA (reference sequence). The CDR3 has 13 residues. The CDR3 coding sequence is TGCGGTGCTAGCTTGGGCGCGTATCAGCCCCAGCATTTT. Protein sequence: CGASLGAYQPQHF.

There are a few counts of this clonotype. In DNA form, the CDR3 reads TGTGCCTGGAGTGGGGGGGAACAGCCCCAGCATTTT. It codes for CAWSGGEQPQHF. The chain employs TRBV30 and TRBJ1-5; D might be TRBD1 (5 bases). CDR1 is GTSNPN and CDR2 is SVGIG in the germline V gene (reference sequence). The CDR3 extends over 12 amino acids. V gave up 1 base and J gave up 7 bases, with 8 bases separating them. Combining the CDR3 with reference TRBV30 and TRBJ1-5 gives the whole variable domain SQTIHQWPATLVQPVGSPLSLECTVEGTSNPNLYWYRQAAGRGLQLLFYSVGIGQISSEVPQNLSASRPQDRQFILSSKKLLLSDSGFYLCAWSGGEQPQHFGDGTRLSIL.

V usage is TRBV18 and J usage is TRBJ2-7; perhaps TRBD2 as D (5 bases). Deletions cut 4 bases from V and 5 bases from J, with 12 bases between. Per the germline V gene, CDR1 is KGHSH and CDR2 is LQKENI. The CDR3 loop spans 13 amino acids. DNA for the CDR3: TGTGCCAGCTCACAGGAACACGGGGACGAGCAGTACTTC. Translated: CASSQEHGDEQYF.

This chain joins TRBV15 and TRBJ2-1; 10 positions agree with TRBD1. The V gene's germline CDR1 is LNHNV and CDR2 YYDKDF (reference sequence). The V segment lost 2 bases and the J segment 7 bases; nucleotides outside the gene matches: 14. The CDR3 covers 18 residues. The CDR3 region has the DNA TGTGCCACCAGCAGATCGATCCTGCTCCCGGGACAGGGGAATGAGCAGTTCTTC. Its translation is CATSRSILLPGQGNEQFF.

This clonotype showed up just a few times. V is TRBV6-2 or TRBV6-3 and J is TRBJ2-5; 8 bases line up with TRBD2. The CDR3 has 15 amino acids. The germline CDR1 and CDR2 sequences are MNHEY and SVGEGT. The trim removed 6 bases at V and 5 bases at J, leaving 11 bases unmatched. The CDR3 is CASRIGLARSETQYF. The CDR3 DNA is TGTGCCAGCAGAATCGGACTAGCCAGGAGTGAGACCCAGTACTTC.

The sample holds a few counts of this clonotype. The chain employs TRBV2 and TRBJ2-7, with 7 bases identical to TRBD1. This CDR3 region has 15 residues. The ends lost 6 bases at V and 0 bases at J; junction bases unmatched: 8. Germline CDR1 reads SNHLY; CDR2 reads FYNNEI. DNA for the CDR3: TGTGCCAGCAGGAGTCTGGGACAGTCCTCCTACGAGCAGTACTTC. Encoded protein: CASRSLGQSSYEQYF.